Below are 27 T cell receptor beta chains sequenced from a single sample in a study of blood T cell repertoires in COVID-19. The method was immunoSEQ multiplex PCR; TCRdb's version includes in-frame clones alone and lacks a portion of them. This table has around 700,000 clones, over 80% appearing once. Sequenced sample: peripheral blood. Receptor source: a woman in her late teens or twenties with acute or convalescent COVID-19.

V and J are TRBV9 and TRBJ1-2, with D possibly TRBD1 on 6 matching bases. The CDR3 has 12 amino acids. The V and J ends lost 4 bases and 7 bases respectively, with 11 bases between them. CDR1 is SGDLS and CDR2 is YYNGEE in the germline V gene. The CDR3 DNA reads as TGTGCCAGCAGCAAGGGACATTCTGGCTACACCTTC. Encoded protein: CASSKGHSGYTF.

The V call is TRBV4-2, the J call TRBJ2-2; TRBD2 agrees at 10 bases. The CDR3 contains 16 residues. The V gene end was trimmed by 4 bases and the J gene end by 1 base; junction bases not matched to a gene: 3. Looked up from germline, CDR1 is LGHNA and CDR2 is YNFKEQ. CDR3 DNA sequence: TGTGCCAGCAGCCCGGGACTAGCGCGGAACACCGGGGAGCTGTTTTTT. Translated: CASSPGLARNTGELFF.

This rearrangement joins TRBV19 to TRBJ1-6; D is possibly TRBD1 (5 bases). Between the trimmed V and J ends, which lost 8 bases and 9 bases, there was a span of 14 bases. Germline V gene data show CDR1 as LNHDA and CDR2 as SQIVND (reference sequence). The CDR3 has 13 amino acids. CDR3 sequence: CASSRVRASPLHF. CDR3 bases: TGTGCCAGTTCTCGGGTCAGGGCTTCACCCCTCCACTTT.

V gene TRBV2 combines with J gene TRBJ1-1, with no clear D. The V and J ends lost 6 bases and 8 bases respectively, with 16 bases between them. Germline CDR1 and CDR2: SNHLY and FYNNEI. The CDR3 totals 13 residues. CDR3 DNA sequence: TGTGCCAGCAGCTACGGCCCAGGAGGAGAAGCTTTCTTT. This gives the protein CASSYGPGGEAFF.

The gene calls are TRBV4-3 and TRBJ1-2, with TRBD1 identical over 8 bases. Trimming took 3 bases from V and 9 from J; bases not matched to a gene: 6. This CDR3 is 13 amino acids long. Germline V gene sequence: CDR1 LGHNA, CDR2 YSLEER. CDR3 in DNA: TGCGCCAGCAGCCAGCGAAGGACAGGGAGCTACACCTTC. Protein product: CASSQRRTGSYTF.

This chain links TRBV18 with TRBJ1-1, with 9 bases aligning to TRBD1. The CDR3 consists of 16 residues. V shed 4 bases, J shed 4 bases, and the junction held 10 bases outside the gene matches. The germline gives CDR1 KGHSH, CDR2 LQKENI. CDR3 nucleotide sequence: TGTGCCAGCTCACGCCAACTACAGGGGGCGCGCACTGAAGCTTTCTTT. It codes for CASSRQLQGARTEAFF.

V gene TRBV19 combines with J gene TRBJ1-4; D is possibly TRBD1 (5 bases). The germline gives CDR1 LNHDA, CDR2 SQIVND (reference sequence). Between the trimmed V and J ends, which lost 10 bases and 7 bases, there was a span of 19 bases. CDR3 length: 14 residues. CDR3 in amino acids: CATQAGDWGEKLFF. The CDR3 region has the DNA TGTGCCACCCAGGCGGGGGACTGGGGTGAAAAACTGTTTTTT.

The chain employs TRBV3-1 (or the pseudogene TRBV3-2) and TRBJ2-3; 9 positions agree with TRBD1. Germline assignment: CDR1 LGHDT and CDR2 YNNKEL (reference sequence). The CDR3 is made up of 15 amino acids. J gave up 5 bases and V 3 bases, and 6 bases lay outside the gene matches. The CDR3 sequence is CASSHPGQGKDTQYF. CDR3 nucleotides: TGTGCCAGCAGCCATCCGGGACAGGGAAAAGATACGCAGTATTTT.

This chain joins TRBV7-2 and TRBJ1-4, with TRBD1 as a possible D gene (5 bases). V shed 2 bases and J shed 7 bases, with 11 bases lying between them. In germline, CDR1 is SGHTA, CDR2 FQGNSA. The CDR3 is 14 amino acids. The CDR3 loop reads CASSLRGGTEKLFF. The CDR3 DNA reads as TGTGCCAGCAGCTTACGGGGGGGAACTGAAAAACTGTTTTTT.

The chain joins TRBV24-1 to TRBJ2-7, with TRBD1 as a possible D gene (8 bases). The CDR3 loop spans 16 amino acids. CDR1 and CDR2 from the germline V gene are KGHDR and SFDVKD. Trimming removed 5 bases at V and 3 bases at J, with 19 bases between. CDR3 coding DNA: TGTGCCACCAGTGGGGGGGGCGGGACAGGCGACTACGAGCAGTACTTC. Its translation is CATSGGGGTGDYEQYF.

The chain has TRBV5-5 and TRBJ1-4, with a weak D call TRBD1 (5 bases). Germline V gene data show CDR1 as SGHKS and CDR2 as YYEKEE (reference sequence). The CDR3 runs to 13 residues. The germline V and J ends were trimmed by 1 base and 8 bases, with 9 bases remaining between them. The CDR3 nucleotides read TGTGCCAGCAGCTTGAAGGCAGGGGAAAAACTGTTTTTT. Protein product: CASSLKAGEKLFF.

The CDR3, as DNA: TGTGCCAGTAGACTGGGACAGGGGGGAGCCGGGGAGCTGTTTTTT. Translation gives CASRLGQGGAGELFF. This chain links TRBV19 with TRBJ2-2, with TRBD1 matching 11 bases. This CDR3 has 15 residues. Germline V gene data show CDR1 as LNHDA and CDR2 as SQIVND (reference sequence). The V segment lost 6 bases and the J segment 6 bases; nucleotides outside the gene matches: 6.

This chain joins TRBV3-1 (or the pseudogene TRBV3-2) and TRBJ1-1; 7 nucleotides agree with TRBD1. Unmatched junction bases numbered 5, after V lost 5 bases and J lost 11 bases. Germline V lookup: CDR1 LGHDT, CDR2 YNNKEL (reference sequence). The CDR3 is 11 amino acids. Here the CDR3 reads CASSKGAHAFF. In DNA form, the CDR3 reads TGTGCCAGCAGCAAGGGGGCTCACGCTTTCTTT.

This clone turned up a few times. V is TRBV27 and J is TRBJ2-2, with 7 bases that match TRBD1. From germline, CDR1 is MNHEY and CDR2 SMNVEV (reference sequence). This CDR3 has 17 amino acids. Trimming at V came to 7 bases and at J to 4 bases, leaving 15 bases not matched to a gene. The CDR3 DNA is TGTGCCAGCAATTCCTTGGCAGGGGGAAAAGGCACCGGGGAGCTGTTTTTT. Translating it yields CASNSLAGGKGTGELFF.

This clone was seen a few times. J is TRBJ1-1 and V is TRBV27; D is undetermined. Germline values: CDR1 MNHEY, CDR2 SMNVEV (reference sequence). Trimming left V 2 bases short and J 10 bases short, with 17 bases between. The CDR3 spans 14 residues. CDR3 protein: CASSLKAGAVGAFF. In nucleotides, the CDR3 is TGTGCCAGCAGTTTAAAGGCGGGCGCGGTAGGAGCTTTCTTT.

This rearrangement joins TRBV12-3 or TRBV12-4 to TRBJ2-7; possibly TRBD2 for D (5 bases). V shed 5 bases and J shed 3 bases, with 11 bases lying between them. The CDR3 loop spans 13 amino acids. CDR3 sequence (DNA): TGTGCCAGCAGTCCCGGACTGATCTACGAGCAGTACTTC. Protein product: CASSPGLIYEQYF.

The CDR3 loop is CASSLRSSGGAMQTQYF. CDR3 bases: TGTGCCAGCAGCTTAAGGTCTAGCGGGGGGGCAATGCAGACCCAGTACTTC. The rearrangement joins TRBV11-2 to TRBJ2-5, with 12 bases identical to TRBD2. J lost 6 bases, V lost 2 bases, and 10 bases had no gene match. The CDR3 has 17 residues. CDR1 SGHAT and CDR2 FQNNGV come from the germline V gene.

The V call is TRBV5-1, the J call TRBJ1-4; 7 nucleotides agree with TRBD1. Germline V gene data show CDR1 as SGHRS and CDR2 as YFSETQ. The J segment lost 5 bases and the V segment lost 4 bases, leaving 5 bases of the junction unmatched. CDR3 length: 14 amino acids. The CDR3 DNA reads TGCGCCAGCAGCGGGACAGCCCAGAATGAAAAACTGTTTTTT. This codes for CASSGTAQNEKLFF.

CDR3: CASRRRPWTIHTDTQYF. The DNA of the CDR3 is TGTGCCAGCAGACGCCGCCCCTGGACTATACACACAGATACGCAGTATTTT. The chain carries TRBV27 and TRBJ2-3; tentatively, D is TRBD2 (6 bases). There are 17 residues in the CDR3. Germline V lookup: CDR1 MNHEY, CDR2 SMNVEV (reference sequence). Trimming took off 6 bases at V and 2 bases at J, with 21 bases between the two ends.

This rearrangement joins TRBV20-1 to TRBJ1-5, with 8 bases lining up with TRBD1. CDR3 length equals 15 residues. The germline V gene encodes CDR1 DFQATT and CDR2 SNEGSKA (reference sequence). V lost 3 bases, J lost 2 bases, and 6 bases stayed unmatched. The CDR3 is CSASSPTGGNQPQHF. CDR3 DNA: TGCAGTGCTAGTTCACCGACAGGGGGCAATCAGCCCCAGCATTTT.

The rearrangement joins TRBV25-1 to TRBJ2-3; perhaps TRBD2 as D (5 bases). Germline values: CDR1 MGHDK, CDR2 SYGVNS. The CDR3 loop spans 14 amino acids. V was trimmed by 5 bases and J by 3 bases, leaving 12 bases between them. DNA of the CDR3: TGTGCCAGCAGTAGGAGGACCGGAACAGATACGCAGTATTTT. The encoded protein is CASSRRTGTDTQYF.

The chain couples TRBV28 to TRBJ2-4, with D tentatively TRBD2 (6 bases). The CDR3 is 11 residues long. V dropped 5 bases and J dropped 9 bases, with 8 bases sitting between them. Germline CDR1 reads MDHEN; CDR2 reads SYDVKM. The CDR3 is CASSLRGIQYF. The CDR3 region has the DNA TGTGCCAGCAGTCTGCGGGGCATTCAGTACTTC.

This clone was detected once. CDR3 DNA: TGTGCCAGCAGCGTAGGGGGCGACACAGATACGCAGTATTTT. Amino acid sequence: CASSVGGDTDTQYF. V gene TRBV9 combines with J gene TRBJ2-3; TRBD1 might be the D (5 bases). CDR3 length: 14 residues. Per the germline V gene, CDR1 is SGDLS and CDR2 is YYNGEE. The V and J ends lost 0 bases and 2 bases respectively, with 7 bases between them.

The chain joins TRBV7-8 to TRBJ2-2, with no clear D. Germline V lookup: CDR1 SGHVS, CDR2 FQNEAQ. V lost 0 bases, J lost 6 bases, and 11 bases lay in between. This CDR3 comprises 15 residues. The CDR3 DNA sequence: TGTGCCAGCAGCTTAGCTTTGGCCAGCGCCGGGGAGCTGTTTTTT. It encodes CASSLALASAGELFF.

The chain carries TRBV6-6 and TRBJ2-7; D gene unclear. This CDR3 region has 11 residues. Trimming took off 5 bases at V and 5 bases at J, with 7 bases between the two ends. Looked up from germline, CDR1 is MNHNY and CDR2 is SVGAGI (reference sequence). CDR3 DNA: TGTGCCAGCAGTAAACTCAACGAGCAGTACTTC. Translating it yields CASSKLNEQYF.

CDR3 sequence reads: CATSDPGTSEKFF. The CDR3 DNA sequence: TGTGCCACCAGTGATCCCGGGACTAGCGAGAAGTTCTTC. This chain connects TRBV24-1 to TRBJ2-1; 10 bases agree with TRBD2. With V trimmed by 3 bases and J by 14 bases, 6 bases remained unmatched. Germline-derived CDR1 and CDR2 are KGHDR and SFDVKD. This CDR3 has 13 amino acids.

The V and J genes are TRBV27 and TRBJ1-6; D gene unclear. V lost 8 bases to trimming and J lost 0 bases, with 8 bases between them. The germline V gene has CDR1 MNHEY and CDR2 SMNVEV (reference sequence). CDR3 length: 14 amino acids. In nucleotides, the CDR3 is TGTGCCAGCGGGGAGAGCTCCTATAATTCACCCCTCCACTTT. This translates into CASGESSYNSPLHF.